This T cell receptor beta chain stems from a study of T cell changes during pregnancy in multiple sclerosis (dated by TCRdb to about 2019). Describing the broader study: The study examined how the T cell repertoire changed over the course of pregnancy in women with multiple sclerosis.

As regards this clone: What antigen it recognizes has not been identified. No much larger clone exists at a distance of one base, and base qualities are not known.

The library relied on the immunoSEQ multiplex PCR assay. Not all clones reach the TCRdb copy of this immuneACCESS table, which keeps in-frame sequences only. Checked studies attribute under half of the gap to unresolved V genes and leave the rest unexplained. The sample includes fewer than 60,000 clones, with 90% to 95% observed a single time. The ten most abundant clones make up roughly 10% of the sample. V sheds 6 bases and J sheds 3 bases, leaving 16 bases between their ends. Per the germline V gene, SGHAT is the CDR1 and FQNNGV is the CDR2. The cysteine opens and the phenylalanine closes a CDR3 of 15 amino acids. Of the read, only the CDR3 DNA is kept; its 45 bases are in frame from base 1.

Rearrangement joined TRBV11-2 to TRBJ2-3; the D gene is perhaps TRBD1, from 5 matching bases. The sequencing used CD8+ T cells from peripheral blood mononuclear cells, collected after pregnancy. The receptor comes from a female donor with multiple sclerosis, enrolled in a pregnancy study. The sequenced DNA: TGTGCCAGCAGTCATGACAGTGGTTATACAGATACGCAGTATTTT. This gives the protein CASSHDSGYTDTQYF.